The clone carrying this T cell receptor beta chain came up a few times. The antigen remains undetermined. The germline CDR1 and CDR2 sequences are KGHSH and LQKENI. Trimming took off 8 bases at V and 1 base at J, with 8 bases between the two ends. This CDR3 is built from 13 residues. These data come from a study of beta chain features in type 1 diabetes. Study observations and caveats: Patients with Type 1 diabetes showed moderately but significantly shorter TCRB CDR3s in all four CD4+ subsets. Over-representation of high TCR-expressing cells was a possible consequence of cDNA sequencing. Individuals with type 1 diabetes displayed fewer insertions and more deletions at VDJ junctions.

Reverse transcription of all isolated RNA meant that expressed TCRB transcripts were sequenced. The table came from immunoSEQ multiplex PCR; TCRdb's copy has only in-frame clones and leaves some out. The data hold about 15,000 clones, with 55% to 70% observed a single time. The source material was Tregs from blood. The source is a man between 25 and 39 years old with type 1 diabetes. V is TRBV18 and J is TRBJ2-2; TRBD2 might be the D (5 bases). The DNA of the CDR3 is TGTGCCAGCCGGGAAAGGAACACCGGGGAGCTGTTTTTT. Translating gives CASRERNTGELFF.